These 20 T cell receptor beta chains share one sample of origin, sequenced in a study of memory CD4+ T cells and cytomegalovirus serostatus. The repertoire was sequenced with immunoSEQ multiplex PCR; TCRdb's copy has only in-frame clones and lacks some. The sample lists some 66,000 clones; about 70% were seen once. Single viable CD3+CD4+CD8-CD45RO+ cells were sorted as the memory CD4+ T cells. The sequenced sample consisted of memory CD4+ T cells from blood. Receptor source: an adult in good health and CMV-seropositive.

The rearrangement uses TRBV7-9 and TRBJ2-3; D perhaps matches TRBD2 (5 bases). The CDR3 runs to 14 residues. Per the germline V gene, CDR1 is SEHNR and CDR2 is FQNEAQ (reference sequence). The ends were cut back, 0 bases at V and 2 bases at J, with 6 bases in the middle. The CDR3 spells CASSLASDTDTQYF. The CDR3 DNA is TGTGCCAGCAGCTTAGCTAGCGACACAGATACGCAGTATTTT.

The CDR3 region is CASSESGNTGELFF. In DNA form, the CDR3 reads TGTGCCAGCAGTGAGAGTGGTAACACCGGGGAGCTGTTTTTT. The chain combines TRBV7-3 with TRBJ2-2; D is uncertain. Trimming took off 6 bases at V and 2 bases at J, with 10 bases between the two ends. CDR1 is SGHTA and CDR2 is FQGTGA in the germline V gene. The CDR3 has 14 residues.

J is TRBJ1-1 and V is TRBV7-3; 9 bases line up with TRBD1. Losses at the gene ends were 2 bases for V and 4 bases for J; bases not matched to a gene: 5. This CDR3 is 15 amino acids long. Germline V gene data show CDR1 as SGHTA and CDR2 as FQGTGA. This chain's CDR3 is CASSLQPQGATEAFF. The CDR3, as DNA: TGTGCCAGCAGCTTACAACCACAGGGGGCCACTGAAGCTTTCTTT.

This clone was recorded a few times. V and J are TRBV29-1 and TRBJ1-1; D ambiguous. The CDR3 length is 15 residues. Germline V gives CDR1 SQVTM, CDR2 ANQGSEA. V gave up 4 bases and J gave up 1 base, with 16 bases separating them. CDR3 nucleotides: TGCAGCGTTGTAGGCAGCGATGGGTGGAACACTGAAGCTTTCTTT. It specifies CSVVGSDGWNTEAFF.

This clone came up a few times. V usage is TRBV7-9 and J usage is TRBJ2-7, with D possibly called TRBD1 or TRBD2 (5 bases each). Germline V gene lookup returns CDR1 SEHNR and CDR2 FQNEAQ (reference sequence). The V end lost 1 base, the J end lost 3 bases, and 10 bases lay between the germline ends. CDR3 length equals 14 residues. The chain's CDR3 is CASSLVVGDYEQYF. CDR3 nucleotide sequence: TGTGCCAGCAGCTTAGTGGTGGGGGACTACGAGCAGTACTTC. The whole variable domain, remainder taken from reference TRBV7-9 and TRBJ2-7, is DTGVSQNPRHKITKRGQNVTFRCDPISEHNRLYWYRQTLGQGPEFLTYFQNEAQLEKSRLLSDRFSAERPKGSFSTLEIQRTEQGDSAMYLCASSLVVGDYEQYFGPGTRLTVT.

The CDR3 protein is CASSFSENTEAFF. CDR3 DNA sequence: TGTGCCAGCAGCTTTTCTGAGAACACTGAAGCTTTCTTT. This rearrangement joins TRBV5-4 to TRBJ1-1; D remains ambiguous. Germline V gene lookup returns CDR1 SGHNT and CDR2 YYREEE (reference sequence). The germline V and J ends were trimmed by 2 bases and 1 base, with 6 bases remaining between them. The CDR3 is 13 residues long.

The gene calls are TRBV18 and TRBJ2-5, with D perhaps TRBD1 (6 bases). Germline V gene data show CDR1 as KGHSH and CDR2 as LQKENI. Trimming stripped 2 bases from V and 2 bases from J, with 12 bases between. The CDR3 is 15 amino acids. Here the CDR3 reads CASSPTQGPQETQYF. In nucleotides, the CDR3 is TGTGCCAGCTCACCAACACAGGGACCACAAGAGACCCAGTACTTC.

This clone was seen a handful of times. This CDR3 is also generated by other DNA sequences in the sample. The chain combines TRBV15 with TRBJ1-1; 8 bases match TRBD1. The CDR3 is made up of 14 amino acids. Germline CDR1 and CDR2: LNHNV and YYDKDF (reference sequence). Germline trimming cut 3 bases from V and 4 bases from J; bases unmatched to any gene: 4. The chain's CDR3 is CATSSDRGGTEAFF. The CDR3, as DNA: TGTGCCACCAGCAGCGACAGGGGAGGCACTGAAGCTTTCTTT. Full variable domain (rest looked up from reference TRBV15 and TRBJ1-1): DAMVIQNPRYQVTQFGKPVTLSCSQTLNHNVMYWYQQKSSQAPKLLFHYYDKDFNNEADTPDNFQSRRPNTSFCFLDIRSPGLGDTAMYLCATSSDRGGTEAFFGQGTRLTVV.

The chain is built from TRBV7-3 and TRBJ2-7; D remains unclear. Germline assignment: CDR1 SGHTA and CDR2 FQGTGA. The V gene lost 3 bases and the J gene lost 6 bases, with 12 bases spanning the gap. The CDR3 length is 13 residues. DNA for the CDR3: TGTGCCAGCAGCTTTAGTGGGTCCGGCGAGCAGTACTTC. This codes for CASSFSGSGEQYF.

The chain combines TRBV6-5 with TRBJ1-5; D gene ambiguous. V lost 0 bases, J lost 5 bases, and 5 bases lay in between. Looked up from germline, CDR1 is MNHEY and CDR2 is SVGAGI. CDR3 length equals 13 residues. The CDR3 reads CASSYSRHQPQHF. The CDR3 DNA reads TGTGCCAGCAGTTACTCTAGGCATCAGCCCCAGCATTTT.

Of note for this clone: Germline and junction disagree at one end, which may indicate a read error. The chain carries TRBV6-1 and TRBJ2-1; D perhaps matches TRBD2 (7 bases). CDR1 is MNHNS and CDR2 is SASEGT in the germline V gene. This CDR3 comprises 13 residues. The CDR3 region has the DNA TGTGCCAGCAGTGAATATCGAGGCGGGGGCGTGGTCTTC. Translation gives CASSEYRGGGVVF.

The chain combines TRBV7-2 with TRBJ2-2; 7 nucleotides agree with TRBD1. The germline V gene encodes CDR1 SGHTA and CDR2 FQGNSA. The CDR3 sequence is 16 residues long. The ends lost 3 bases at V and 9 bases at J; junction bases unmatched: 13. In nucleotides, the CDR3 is TGTGCCAGCAGCTTCCTGGGACAGATGAAGGGAAGGGAGCTGTTTTTT. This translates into CASSFLGQMKGRELFF.

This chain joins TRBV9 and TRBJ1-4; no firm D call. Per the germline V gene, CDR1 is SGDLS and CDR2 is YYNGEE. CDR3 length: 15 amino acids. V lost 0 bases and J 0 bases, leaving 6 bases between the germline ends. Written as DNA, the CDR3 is TGTGCCAGCAGCGTAGGTCAGACAACTAATGAAAAACTGTTTTTT. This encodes CASSVGQTTNEKLFF.

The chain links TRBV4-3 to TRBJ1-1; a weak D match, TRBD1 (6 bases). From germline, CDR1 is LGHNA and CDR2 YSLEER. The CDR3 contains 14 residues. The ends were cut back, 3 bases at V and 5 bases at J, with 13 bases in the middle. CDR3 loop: CASSHTGGGTEAFF. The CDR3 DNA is TGCGCCAGCAGCCATACAGGAGGGGGGACTGAAGCTTTCTTT.

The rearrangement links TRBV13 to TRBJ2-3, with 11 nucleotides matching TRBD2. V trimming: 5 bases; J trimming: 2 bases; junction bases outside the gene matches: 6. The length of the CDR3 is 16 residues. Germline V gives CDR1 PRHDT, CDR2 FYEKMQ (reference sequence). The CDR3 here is CASSTGTSGNTDTQYF. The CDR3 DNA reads TGTGCCAGCAGCACCGGGACTAGCGGAAACACAGATACGCAGTATTTT.

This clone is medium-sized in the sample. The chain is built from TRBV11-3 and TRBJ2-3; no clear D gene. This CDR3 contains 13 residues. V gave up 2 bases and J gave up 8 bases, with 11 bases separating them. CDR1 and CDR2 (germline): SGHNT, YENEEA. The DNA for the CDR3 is TGTGCCAGCAGCTTATCACCGTCGGGTACGCAGTATTTT. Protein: CASSLSPSGTQYF.

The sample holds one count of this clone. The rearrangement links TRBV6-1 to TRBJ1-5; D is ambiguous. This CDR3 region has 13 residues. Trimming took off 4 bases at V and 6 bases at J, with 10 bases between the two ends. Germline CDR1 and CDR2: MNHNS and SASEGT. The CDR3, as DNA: TGTGCCAGCAGTGGGGCGATGGGTCAGCCCCAGCATTTT. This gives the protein CASSGAMGQPQHF.

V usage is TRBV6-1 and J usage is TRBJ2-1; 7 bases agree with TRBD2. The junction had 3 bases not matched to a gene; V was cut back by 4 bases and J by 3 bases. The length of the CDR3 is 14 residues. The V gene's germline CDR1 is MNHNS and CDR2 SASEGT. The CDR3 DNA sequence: TGTGCCAGCAGTGGCGGCGGGAGCTACAATGAGCAGTTCTTC. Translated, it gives CASSGGGSYNEQFF.

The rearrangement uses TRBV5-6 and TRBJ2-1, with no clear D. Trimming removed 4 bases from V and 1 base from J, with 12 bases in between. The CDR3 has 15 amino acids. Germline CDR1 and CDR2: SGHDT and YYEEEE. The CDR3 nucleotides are TGTGCCAGCAGCCGCGGAGAGTTTTCCTACAATGAGCAGTTCTTC. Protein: CASSRGEFSYNEQFF.

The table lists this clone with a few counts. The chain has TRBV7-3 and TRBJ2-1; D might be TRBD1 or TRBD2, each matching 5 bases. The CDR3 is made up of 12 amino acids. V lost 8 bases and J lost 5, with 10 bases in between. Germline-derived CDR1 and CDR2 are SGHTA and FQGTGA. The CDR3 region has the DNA TGTGCCAGCCGGGGCCGAAACAATGAGCAGTTCTTC. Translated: CASRGRNNEQFF.